This T cell receptor (beta chain) was captured by sequencing in a study of blood T cell repertoires in COVID-19. Turning to the study itself: Acute-phase and convalescent COVID-19 samples originated in the United States, Italy and Spain.

The CDR3 contains 15 residues. CDR1 and CDR2 from the germline V gene are GTSNPN and SVGIG (reference sequence). The ends lost 0 bases at V and 2 bases at J; junction bases unmatched: 6. Only in-frame clones appear in the TCRdb table, and some are missing; sequencing was by immunoSEQ multiplex PCR. The sample has about 180,000 clones, roughly 90% seen once. Across about two dozen US areas, participants ranged in age from 18 to 89 years. Specimen: PBMCs or T cells enriched from blood (not recorded which). This TCR was sampled from a human donor with acute COVID-19. The donor label of this sample is uncertain. The chain combines TRBV30 with TRBJ1-1; 7 nucleotides line up with TRBD1. This chain's CDR3 is CAWSVMGQTNTEAFF. CDR3 DNA: TGTGCCTGGAGTGTTATGGGACAGACAAACACTGAAGCTTTCTTT.